The present T cell receptor (beta chain) was sequenced within a study of blood T cell repertoires in COVID-19. Sequencing was performed with immunoSEQ multiplex PCR; in TCRdb, only in-frame clones are kept and a portion is missing. Of about 120,000 clones listed, about 88% are singletons. V gave up 0 bases and J gave up 1 base, with 9 bases separating them. There are 15 residues in the CDR3. Germline V gene lookup returns CDR1 SEHNR and CDR2 FQNEAQ (reference sequence). This TCR was sampled from a woman aged 80 or older with acute or convalescent COVID-19. The sample taken for sequencing was peripheral blood. The V call is TRBV7-9, the J call TRBJ2-5, with D maybe TRBD2 (6 bases). CDR3 loop: CASSLASSGQETQYF. For the CDR3, the DNA is TGTGCCAGCAGCTTAGCTAGTAGCGGCCAAGAGACCCAGTACTTC.